These 21 T cell receptor beta chains were sequenced from one sample in a study of CXCR3-negative and CXCR3-positive naive CD8 T cells. Study-wide findings and caveats: More hydrophobic TRB CDR3s occurred in CXCR3-positive than in CXCR3-negative naive cells.

What these receptors recognize is not known. cDNA libraries for TRB were generated by 5' RACE incorporating UMI labels. TCRdb reprocessed the 5' RACE reads, with one entry per CDR3 protein and no DNA. This repertoire comprises over 50,000 distinct CDR3 sequences; its ten largest clones make up about 0.8%. Sample: naive CXCR3+ CD8+ T cells from blood. The subset was: CD45RO-CCR7+CD27+CD95- naive CD8+ T cells expressing CXCR3 (TNR3+). These receptors were obtained from a human donor in good health. Some clones in this sample may be carry-over from other donors' samples.

This rearrangement joins TRBV9 to TRBJ2-1; as DNA is missing, the TRBD2 call by TCRdb cannot be tested. This CDR3 is 15 amino acids long. CDR1 is SGDLS and CDR2 is YYNGEE in the germline V gene. The CDR3 loop reads CASSVVAPRRERWFF.

The rearrangement links TRBV23-1 to TRBJ2-7; absent DNA, TCRdb's TRBD2 call cannot be checked. TRBV23-1 is annotated as an ORF whose role is uncertain. This CDR3 has 15 residues. The CDR3 loop is CASSPQRGTYYEQYF.

V is TRBV30 and J is TRBJ2-5; absent DNA, TCRdb's TRBD1 call cannot be checked. Germline V CDR1 and CDR2: GTSNPN, SVGIG (reference sequence). The CDR3 runs to 15 residues. CDR3 sequence: CAWRANRRAKETQYF.

This sequence joins TRBV7-9 and TRBJ1-1; TCRdb's D gene call, TRBD1, goes unchecked for lack of DNA. Germline assignment: CDR1 SEHNR and CDR2 FQNEAQ (reference sequence). The CDR3 totals 15 residues. CDR3 sequence reads: CASSLGQLLKTTAFF.

V gene TRBV20-1 combines with J gene TRBJ2-3; checking the TCRdb D call of TRBD1 is not possible without DNA. There are 16 residues in the CDR3. Germline-derived CDR1 and CDR2 are DFQATT and SNEGSKA (reference sequence). CDR3 amino acids: CSAQTETEKGTDTQYF.

This chain joins TRBV7-9 and TRBJ2-7; TCRdb calls TRBD2, which cannot be checked without DNA. The CDR3 runs to 11 residues. Germline V gene lookup returns CDR1 SEHNR and CDR2 FQNEAQ (reference sequence). CDR3 region: CASSEGQGRYF.

The chain couples TRBV12-3 or TRBV12-4 to TRBJ1-2. CDR3 size: 12 residues. CDR3: CASVSVDYGYTF.

V and J are TRBV7-9 and TRBJ2-2; TCRdb's assignment of TRBD1 cannot be checked, as there is no DNA. Germline loops: CDR1 SEHNR, CDR2 FQNEAQ (reference sequence). There are 15 residues in the CDR3. The CDR3 here is CASSRIFGATGELFF.

The V call is TRBV6-5, the J call TRBJ1-3. The CDR3 totals 15 residues. Germline V gene lookup returns CDR1 MNHEY and CDR2 SVGAGI. This chain's CDR3 is CASSLDGNSGNTIYF.

The rearrangement joins TRBV9 to TRBJ1-2; TCRdb's assignment of TRBD1 cannot be checked, as there is no DNA. Germline V gives CDR1 SGDLS, CDR2 YYNGEE. The CDR3 length is 15 residues. Here the CDR3 reads CASSVEGGTGHGYTF.

The V gene is TRBV29-1, the J gene TRBJ2-7; TCRdb reports TRBD1, a call that lacks DNA to check it against. Germline V gene lookup returns CDR1 SQVTM and CDR2 ANQGSEA. The length of the CDR3 is 11 residues. CDR3 amino acids: CSVVGGYEQYF.

V usage is TRBV20-1 and J usage is TRBJ2-2; TCRdb's D call of TRBD2 is untestable without DNA. This CDR3 has 13 residues. Germline V gene sequence: CDR1 DFQATT, CDR2 SNEGSKA (reference sequence). The CDR3 here is CSALAGNTGELFF.

The V gene is TRBV4-3, the J gene TRBJ2-7; checking the TCRdb D call of TRBD2 is not possible without DNA. Germline CDR1 is LGHNA and CDR2 is YSLEER. CDR3 size: 16 residues. The CDR3 is CASSQDRASGTYEQYF.

This rearrangement joins TRBV14 to TRBJ1-1; no DNA is available, so the TRBD1 call from TCRdb remains unchecked. In germline, CDR1 is SGHDN, CDR2 FVKESK. The CDR3 sequence is 12 residues long. The CDR3 sequence: CASSPNWGEAFF.

This rearrangement joins TRBV20-1 to TRBJ1-1; TCRdb's D gene call, TRBD1, goes unchecked for lack of DNA. The germline V gene has CDR1 DFQATT and CDR2 SNEGSKA (reference sequence). The CDR3 sequence is 12 residues long. The CDR3: CSVTGENTEAFF.

The chain has TRBV14 and TRBJ2-2; the TRBD2 assignment by TCRdb is unverifiable without DNA. CDR1 and CDR2 from the germline V gene are SGHDN and FVKESK. CDR3 length equals 16 residues. CDR3 residues: CASSHSWTSNTGELFF.

The chain links TRBV20-1 to TRBJ2-7. CDR3 length equals 12 residues. Germline-derived CDR1 and CDR2 are DFQATT and SNEGSKA (reference sequence). The CDR3 sequence is CSALTLTYEQYF.

This chain joins TRBV7-2 and TRBJ2-1; lacking DNA, the TRBD2 call made by TCRdb goes unchecked. The CDR3 is 15 amino acids. Germline CDR1 SGHTA, CDR2 FQGNSA. Here the CDR3 reads CASSLVASVRDEQFF.

The rearrangement joins TRBV20-1 to TRBJ2-1. The germline CDR1 and CDR2 sequences are DFQATT and SNEGSKA (reference sequence). This CDR3 has 15 residues. The CDR3 sequence is CSARDVLESYNEQFF.

The chain joins TRBV20-1 to TRBJ1-2; TCRdb's assignment of TRBD1 cannot be checked, as there is no DNA. The germline V gene encodes CDR1 DFQATT and CDR2 SNEGSKA (reference sequence). The CDR3 contains 15 residues. The CDR3 region is CSAPEAGGVSYGYTF.

This sequence joins TRBV4-1 and TRBJ2-1; with no DNA, the TCRdb D assignment of TRBD1 cannot be verified. CDR1 and CDR2 from the germline V gene are MGHRA and YSYEKL. CDR3 size: 15 residues. The CDR3 spells CASSLTGVRGDEQFF.